The present T cell receptor (beta chain) was sequenced within a study of T cells in localized non-small cell lung cancer (TCRdb year 2020). General notes on the study: The study analyzed T cell repertoires of under 250 early-stage NSCLC patients, comparing tumors and uninvolved tumor-adjacent lungs. The cohort consisted of around 250 treatment-naive NSCLC patients whose localized lung tumors had been resected. The mean age of the NSCLC patients was 60 to 85 years, with 120 to 150 men and 85 to 110 women. General conclusions and limits of the study: Because multi-region tumor sequencing was not performed, intratumor heterogeneity could not be ruled out. A median of approximately 53 of the top 100 tumor clones turned up in the paired uninvolved adjacent lung, and about 28 of those clones also ranked among the top 100 of that same adjacent lung. Uninvolved tumor-adjacent lung showed the highest T cell clonality, higher than tumor, which suggests more focused antigenic responses in the adjacent lung. Because of the exploratory design, TCR variables were selected using unadjusted p-values without false-discovery rate correction. Longer overall survival was associated with higher T cell density in blood, whereas shorter survival was associated with higher clonality in adjacent lung.

TCR beta CDR3 regions were sequenced from DNA using the immunoSEQ Assay. As for the authors' bioinformatics: T cell density was computed as TCR beta template counts normalized to usable DNA estimated by amplifying housekeeping genes. Richness was estimated with the preseqR package, extrapolating to 400,000 templates for PBMC samples and 120,000 templates for tissue samples. Clonality was taken to be one minus Pielou's evenness. Tissue-enriched TCRs were identified through differential abundance testing performed on productive amino-acid clonotypes, with a minimum total count of 5 and an alpha of 0.1. The Jaccard Index and the Morisita Overlap Index were used to measure repertoire overlap between compartments. GLIPH grouped TCR beta CDR3s together with public tetramer-defined viral CDR3s, and a viral motif had to include at least three viral sequences and show V-gene enrichment. The table was pulled from immuneACCESS by TCRdb, which kept in-frame rearrangements only. Such tables lose some clones; where checked, under half of the loss comes from unresolved V genes, and the rest has no known cause. That table gives V, J and clone size, and the DNA gave D and trimming. Present in this sample are around 1,500 clones, over 20% of which were seen just once. Roughly 20% of the sample is held by the ten biggest clonotypes.

This clone is termed medium-sized (0.01 to 0.1%). The clone's antigen remains unknown. Per-base qualities were not stored, and no clone one base away is much larger. Uninvolved adjacent lung was taken at least 2 cm from the tumor margin and confirmed free of atypia by two independent pathologists. At diagnosis, peripheral blood, uninvolved tumor-adjacent lung and tumor were collected and were preserved as a mix of fresh-frozen and FFPE material. Counted from cysteine to phenylalanine, this CDR3 has 12 amino acids. Here the CDR3 DNA is all that survives: 36 bases in frame from base 1. The germline V gene gives CDR1 as MNHGY and CDR2 as SAAAGT. V lost 5 bases and J lost 7 bases; the stretch between them is 9 bases long.

The sequence came from a male donor aged 60 or over with stage II squamous cell lung carcinoma. This specimen was normal lung tissue next to the tumor, taken before any cancer treatment. The chain uses TRBV6-8 and TRBJ1-3; the D segment cannot be called with confidence. CDR3 region: CASSSQLNTIYF. The DNA sequence is TGTGCCAGCAGTAGTCAATTGAACACCATATATTTT.